Described below is a single TCR beta chain sequence and its context. The source of the sample is a study of T cells after yellow fever vaccination. TCRdb re-called the 5' RACE reads through MiXCR, storing one row per CDR3 protein. The data hold under 200,000 distinct CDR3 sequences, with 9.5% to 12% observed a single time. CDR3 length: 13 amino acids. V shed 3 bases, J shed 5 bases, and the junction held 3 bases outside the gene matches. Germline V gene lookup returns CDR1 GTSNPN and CDR2 SVGIG (reference sequence). This specimen was CD8+ T cells sorted from PBMCs, taken 15 days after the yellow fever booster vaccination. The chain combines TRBV30 with TRBJ2-5; 10 bases align to TRBD2. This TCR derives from a man between 18 and 29 years old who received the YFV17D yellow fever vaccine. Here the CDR3 reads CAWRELAGETQYF. The CDR3 nucleotides read TGTGCCTGGAGGGAACTAGCGGGGGAGACCCAGTACTTC.